This entry describes one T cell receptor beta chain. The target antigen is unknown. The data were obtained in a study of Graves' ophthalmopathy and Graves' hyperthyroidism. Findings and caveats of the study: Most clonotypes expanded in thyroid above 0.001 frequency were present in blood too.

Scientists amplified the TCR beta CDR3 regions from RNA transcripts. The authors performed first-round RT-PCR with HTBI primers and then a second-round multiplex PCR. TCRdb ran MiXCR on the multiplex PCR reads and lists one entry per CDR3 protein. The table shows about 220,000 distinct CDR3 sequences, with 20% to 25% occurring only once. V lost 0 bases, J lost 6 bases, and 6 bases lay in between. Germline V CDR1 and CDR2: MNHNS, SASEGT. The CDR3 is 12 residues long. This rearrangement joins TRBV6-1 to TRBJ2-7, with D uncertain. The sequenced material came from peripheral blood. The source of this sequence is a woman aged 50 to 60 with Graves' ophthalmopathy. CDR3 sequence: CASSEAAGEQYF. In DNA form, the CDR3 reads TGTGCCAGCAGTGAAGCGGCTGGCGAGCAGTACTTC.